Listed below are T cell receptor beta chains from one sample, sequenced in a study of STAT5B mutations in CD4+ large granular lymphocyte leukemia. TCRdb keeps only in-frame clones here, not all; method: immunoSEQ multiplex PCR. There are tens of thousands of clones in the sample; 85% occur only once, and 1% to 1.5% lies in the top ten. The sequenced sample was CD4+ T cells from blood buffy coats. All receptors come from a human donor in good health. The CDR3 runs from the conserved cysteine through the conserved F or W. Each record gives: CDR3 protein, D gene, V gene, clone size. The D gene is left open where the match is weak. Some rows mark clone size as missing; the rest say once, few, many or name a class of expanded clone.

CASRPGTSGRVQYF TRBD2 TRBV6-5 -
CASSLDRAATNEKLFF - TRBV11-2 -
CASSLGGPGELFF - TRBV5-6 -
CASSRPPWGHNTEAFF - TRBV19 once
CASSLLVGEGTGELFF - TRBV5-1 -
CASSLSLGQGQQETQYF TRBD1 TRBV28 -
CASSLGQAAYEQYF TRBD1 TRBV9 -
CASSSGGLESGELFF - TRBV7-7 -
CASSVDWSSSYEQYF - TRBV9 -
CASNLGGSQETQYF TRBD2 TRBV5-1 -
CASSPGLAGGQGETQYF TRBD2 TRBV7-3 -
CSVDSQTGGYGYTF TRBD1 TRBV29-1 -
CASSQAAMIWPQHF - TRBV4-2 -
CAIGGGTGGSNYGYTF TRBD1 TRBV7-6 -
CAISPEPDTQYF - TRBV10-3 -
CASSFGLSTDTQYF - TRBV7-3 -
CASSPGTVRVKLFF TRBD1 TRBV6-5 -
CAWSPTRTGFNYGYTF TRBD1 TRBV30 -
CASTPWGLDNQPQHF - TRBV28 once
CASSATGGGGANEKLFF TRBD1 TRBV28 -
CASSEGAGYGYTF TRBD1 TRBV19 -
CASSLGQGLGYSPLHF TRBD1 TRBV5-1 few
CAISESTPLAETQYF - TRBV10-3 -